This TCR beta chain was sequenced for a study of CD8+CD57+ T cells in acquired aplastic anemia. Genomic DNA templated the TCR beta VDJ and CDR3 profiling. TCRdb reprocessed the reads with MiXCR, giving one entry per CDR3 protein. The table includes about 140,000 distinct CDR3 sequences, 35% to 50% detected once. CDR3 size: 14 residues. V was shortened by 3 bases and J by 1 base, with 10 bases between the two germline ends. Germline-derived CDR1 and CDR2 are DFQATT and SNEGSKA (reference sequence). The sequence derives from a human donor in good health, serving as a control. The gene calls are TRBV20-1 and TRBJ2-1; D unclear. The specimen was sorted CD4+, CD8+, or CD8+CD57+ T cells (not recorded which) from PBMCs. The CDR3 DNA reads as TGCAGTGCTAGGCCGCCAGAGTCCTACAATGAGCAGTTCTTC. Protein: CSARPPESYNEQFF.